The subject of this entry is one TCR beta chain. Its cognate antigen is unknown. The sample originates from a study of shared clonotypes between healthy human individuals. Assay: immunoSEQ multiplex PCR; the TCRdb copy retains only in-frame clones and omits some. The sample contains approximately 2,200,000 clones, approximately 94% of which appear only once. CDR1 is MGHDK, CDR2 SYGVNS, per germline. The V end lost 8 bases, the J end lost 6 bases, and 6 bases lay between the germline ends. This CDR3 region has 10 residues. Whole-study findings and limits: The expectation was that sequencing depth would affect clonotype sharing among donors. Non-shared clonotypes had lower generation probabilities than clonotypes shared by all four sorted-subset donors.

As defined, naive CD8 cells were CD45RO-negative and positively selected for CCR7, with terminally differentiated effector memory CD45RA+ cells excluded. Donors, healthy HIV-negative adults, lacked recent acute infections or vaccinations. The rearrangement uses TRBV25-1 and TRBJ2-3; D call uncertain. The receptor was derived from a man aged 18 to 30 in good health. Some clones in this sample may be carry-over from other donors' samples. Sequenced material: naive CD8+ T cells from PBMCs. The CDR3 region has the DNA TGTGCCAGCTCGTGGGATACGCAGTATTTT. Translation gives CASSWDTQYF.